The rows below give T cell receptor beta chains drawn from one sample of a study of blood T cell repertoires in COVID-19. Method: immunoSEQ multiplex PCR; TCRdb's copy keeps in-frame clones and lacks some. The profile shows some 90,000 clones, roughly 87% of them singletons. Sequenced: peripheral blood. The receptors shown here come from a woman of 80 years or more with active COVID-19. Both conserved end residues are part of each CDR3. Fields, in order: J gene, clone size, V gene, D gene, CDR3 protein, CDR3 DNA. D genes are given only for firm matches. Not every row has a clone size; where given, it reads once, few, many or a size class.

J gene: TRBJ2-1
clone size: .
V gene: TRBV12-5
D gene: TRBD2
CDR3 protein: CASGLVFGLAETYNEQFF
CDR3 DNA: TGTGCTAGTGGTTTGGTATTCGGACTAGCGGAGACTTACAATGAGCAGTTCTTC

J gene: TRBJ2-1
clone size: once
V gene: TRBV19
D gene: TRBD2
CDR3 protein: CASSIRGTMAGEVEQFF
CDR3 DNA: TGTGCCAGTAGTATACGGGGAACGATGGCGGGAGAGGTTGAGCAGTTCTTC

J gene: TRBJ2-5
clone size: .
V gene: TRBV7-9
D gene: TRBD1
CDR3 protein: CASSWGQGFKETQYF
CDR3 DNA: TGTGCCAGCAGCTGGGGACAGGGGTTTAAAGAGACCCAGTACTTC

J gene: TRBJ2-2
clone size: .
V gene: TRBV5-6
D gene: TRBD1
CDR3 protein: CASSVPGQLYTTGELFF
CDR3 DNA: TGTGCCAGCAGCGTGCCGGGACAGCTATATACCACCGGGGAGCTGTTTTTT

J gene: TRBJ2-5
clone size: .
V gene: TRBV12-3/TRBV12-4
D gene: .
CDR3 protein: CASNRLVEETQYF
CDR3 DNA: TGTGCCAGCAATCGACTAGTTGAAGAGACCCAGTACTTC

J gene: TRBJ1-1
clone size: .
V gene: TRBV7-2
D gene: TRBD1
CDR3 protein: CASSLLGQENTEAFF
CDR3 DNA: TGTGCCAGCAGCTTATTGGGACAGGAGAACACTGAAGCTTTCTTT

J gene: TRBJ2-1
clone size: .
V gene: TRBV6-1
D gene: TRBD2
CDR3 protein: CASSEARRASGRGDEQFF
CDR3 DNA: TGTGCCAGCAGTGAAGCAAGGAGGGCTAGCGGGAGGGGAGATGAGCAGTTCTTC

J gene: TRBJ2-5
clone size: .
V gene: TRBV7-3
D gene: .
CDR3 protein: CASSLMVGETQYF
CDR3 DNA: TGTGCCAGCAGCTTAATGGTGGGCGAGACCCAGTACTTC

J gene: TRBJ1-1
clone size: .
V gene: TRBV27
D gene: .
CDR3 protein: CASSHLGRANTEAFF
CDR3 DNA: TGTGCCAGCTCCCACCTAGGGAGGGCGAACACTGAAGCTTTCTTT

J gene: TRBJ2-1
clone size: .
V gene: TRBV13
D gene: .
CDR3 protein: CASSNQNEQFF
CDR3 DNA: TGTGCCAGCAGCAACCAGAATGAGCAGTTCTTC

J gene: TRBJ2-5
clone size: .
V gene: TRBV29-1
D gene: .
CDR3 protein: CSVDRYQETQYF
CDR3 DNA: TGCAGCGTTGATCGTTATCAAGAGACCCAGTACTTC

J gene: TRBJ1-3
clone size: .
V gene: TRBV6-2/TRBV6-3
D gene: TRBD1
CDR3 protein: CASSALRDRERTIYF
CDR3 DNA: TGTGCCAGCAGTGCCCTCCGGGACAGGGAGAGGACCATATATTTT

J gene: TRBJ2-7
clone size: .
V gene: TRBV5-1
D gene: TRBD2
CDR3 protein: CASSFGLAGSSYEQYF
CDR3 DNA: TGCGCCAGCAGCTTTGGACTAGCGGGCTCCTCCTACGAGCAGTACTTC

J gene: TRBJ2-7
clone size: few
V gene: TRBV6-2/TRBV6-3
D gene: .
CDR3 protein: CASSWHDEQYF
CDR3 DNA: TGTGCCAGCAGCTGGCATGACGAGCAGTACTTC

J gene: TRBJ1-1
clone size: .
V gene: TRBV6-5
D gene: .
CDR3 protein: CASSRGLGAFF
CDR3 DNA: TGTGCCAGCAGCAGAGGATTGGGAGCTTTCTTT

J gene: TRBJ1-2
clone size: .
V gene: TRBV6-2/TRBV6-3
D gene: TRBD1
CDR3 protein: CASSFRGRMRGYGYTF
CDR3 DNA: TGTGCCAGCAGCTTCAGGGGGCGTATGAGAGGCTATGGCTACACCTTC

J gene: TRBJ2-3
clone size: .
V gene: TRBV11-1
D gene: .
CDR3 protein: CASSYGQSDTQYF
CDR3 DNA: TGTGCCAGCAGCTATGGACAGTCAGATACGCAGTATTTT

J gene: TRBJ2-2
clone size: once
V gene: TRBV28
D gene: .
CDR3 protein: CASSFRLHTGELFF
CDR3 DNA: TGTGCCAGCAGTTTTCGACTTCACACCGGGGAGCTGTTTTTT

J gene: TRBJ2-7
clone size: .
V gene: TRBV18
D gene: .
CDR3 protein: CASSPSQGNEQYF
CDR3 DNA: TGTGCCAGCTCACCCTCACAGGGAAACGAGCAGTACTTC

J gene: TRBJ2-5
clone size: .
V gene: TRBV11-2
D gene: TRBD1
CDR3 protein: CASSSGTDRGETQYF
CDR3 DNA: TGTGCCAGCAGCTCCGGTACAGACAGGGGAGAGACCCAGTACTTC

J gene: TRBJ2-3
clone size: .
V gene: TRBV13
D gene: .
CDR3 protein: CASSYPDGGTLDTQYF
CDR3 DNA: TGTGCCAGCAGCTATCCCGACGGCGGGACTTTAGATACGCAGTATTTT

J gene: TRBJ1-1
clone size: .
V gene: TRBV9
D gene: TRBD1
CDR3 protein: CASSVGTGRTEAFF
CDR3 DNA: TGTGCCAGCAGCGTCGGGACAGGGCGCACTGAAGCTTTCTTT

J gene: TRBJ2-4
clone size: .
V gene: TRBV5-4
D gene: .
CDR3 protein: CASGEANIQYF
CDR3 DNA: TGTGCCAGCGGAGAAGCGAACATTCAGTACTTC

J gene: TRBJ2-1
clone size: .
V gene: TRBV9
D gene: .
CDR3 protein: CASSVYYNEQFF
CDR3 DNA: TGTGCCAGCAGCGTTTATTACAATGAGCAGTTCTTC

J gene: TRBJ1-2
clone size: .
V gene: TRBV7-2
D gene: .
CDR3 protein: CASSFPGTLDYGYTF
CDR3 DNA: TGTGCCAGCAGCTTTCCCGGGACACTCGATTATGGCTACACCTTC

J gene: TRBJ2-7
clone size: .
V gene: TRBV4-3
D gene: TRBD2
CDR3 protein: CASSEGTSYHEQYF
CDR3 DNA: TGCGCCAGCAGTGAGGGGACTAGTTACCACGAGCAGTACTTC